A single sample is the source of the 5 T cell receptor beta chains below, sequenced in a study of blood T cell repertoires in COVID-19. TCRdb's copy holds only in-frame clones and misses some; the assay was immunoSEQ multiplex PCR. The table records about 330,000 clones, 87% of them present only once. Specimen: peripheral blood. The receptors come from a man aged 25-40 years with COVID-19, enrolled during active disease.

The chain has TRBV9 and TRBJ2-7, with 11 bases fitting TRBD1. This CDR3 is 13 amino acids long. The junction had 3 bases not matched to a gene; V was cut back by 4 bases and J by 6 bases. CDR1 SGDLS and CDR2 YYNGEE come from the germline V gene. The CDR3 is CASSSGQGGEQYF. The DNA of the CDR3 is TGTGCCAGCAGCTCGGGACAGGGGGGCGAGCAGTACTTC.

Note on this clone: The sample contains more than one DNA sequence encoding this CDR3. The CDR3 reads CASSVGGTTYEQYF. The DNA of the CDR3 is TGTGCCAGCAGCGTAGGGGGGACTACCTACGAGCAGTACTTC. The J gene is TRBJ2-7, the V gene TRBV9; 7 nucleotides match TRBD2. Germline CDR1 and CDR2: SGDLS and YYNGEE. With 0 bases clipped from V and 2 bases from J, the junction kept 2 bases outside the gene matches. The CDR3 runs to 14 residues.

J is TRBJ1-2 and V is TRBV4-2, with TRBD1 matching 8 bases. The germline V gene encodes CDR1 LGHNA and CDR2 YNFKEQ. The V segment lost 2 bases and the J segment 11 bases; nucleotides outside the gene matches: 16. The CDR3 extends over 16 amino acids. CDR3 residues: CASSQLSGQGTRGYTF. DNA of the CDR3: TGTGCCAGCAGCCAATTGAGTGGACAGGGTACACGAGGGTACACCTTC.

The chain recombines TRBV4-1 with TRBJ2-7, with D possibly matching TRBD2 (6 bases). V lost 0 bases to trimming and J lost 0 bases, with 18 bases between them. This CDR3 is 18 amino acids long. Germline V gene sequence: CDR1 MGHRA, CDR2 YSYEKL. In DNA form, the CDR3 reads TGCGCCAGCAGCCAAGATTTATCTGGGGAGGTAAGCTCCTACGAGCAGTACTTC. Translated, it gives CASSQDLSGEVSSYEQYF.

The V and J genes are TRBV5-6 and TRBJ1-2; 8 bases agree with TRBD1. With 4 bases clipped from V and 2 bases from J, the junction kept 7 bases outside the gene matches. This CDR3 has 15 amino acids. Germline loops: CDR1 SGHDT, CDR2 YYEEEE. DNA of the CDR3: TGTGCCAGCAGCCCGTGGACAGGGCGGAACTATGGCTACACCTTC. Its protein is CASSPWTGRNYGYTF. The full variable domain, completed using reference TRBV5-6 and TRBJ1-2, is DAGVTQSPTHLIKTRGQQVTLRCSPKSGHDTVSWYQQALGQGPQFIFQYYEEEERQRGNFPDRFSGHQFPNYSSELNVNALLLGDSALYLCASSPWTGRNYGYTFGSGTRLTVV.